This T cell receptor (beta chain) originates from a study of T cell changes during pregnancy in multiple sclerosis (dated 2019 in TCRdb). Regarding the complete study: The study examined how the T cell repertoire changed over the course of pregnancy in women with multiple sclerosis.

On this clone itself: It has no known antigen specificity. No base quality values were provided; no much bigger clone lies one nucleotide off.

Library prep was done by the immunoSEQ multiplex PCR assay. TCRdb re-hosts the immuneACCESS table, in-frame sequences only. Its copies lack some clones; in the studies checked, an unresolved V gene accounts for under half of them, and the cause for the rest is not known. For this sample there are about 36,000 clones; approximately 89% appear just once. The top ten clones comprise 0.6% to 1% of the sample. The germline V gene gives CDR1 as LGHNA and CDR2 as YNFKEQ. From the cysteine through the phenylalanine, the CDR3 covers 16 amino acids. Solely the CDR3 DNA is kept, with 48 bases framed from the first base. Germline trimming: 1 base from V, 7 bases from J; junction bases outside gene matches: 10.

This TCR derives from a female donor in good health, enrolled as a control in a pregnancy study. The chain is encoded by TRBV4-2 joined to TRBJ2-1, with TRBD2 matching 7 junction bases. The sample here was CD4+ T cells from peripheral blood mononuclear cells, taken after pregnancy. The bases are TGTGCCAGCAGCCAAGTGTCGGCGGGAGATTTGAATGAGCAGTTCTTC. It is translated as CASSQVSAGDLNEQFF.